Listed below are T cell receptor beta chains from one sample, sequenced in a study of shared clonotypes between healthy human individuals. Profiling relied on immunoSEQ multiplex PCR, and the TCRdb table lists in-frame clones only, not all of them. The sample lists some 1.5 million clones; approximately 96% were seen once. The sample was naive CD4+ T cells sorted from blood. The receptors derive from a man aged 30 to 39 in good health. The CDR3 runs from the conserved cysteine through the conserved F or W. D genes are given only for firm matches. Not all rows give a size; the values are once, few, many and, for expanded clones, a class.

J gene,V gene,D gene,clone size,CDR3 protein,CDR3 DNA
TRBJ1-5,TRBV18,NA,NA,CASSPDRDQPQHF,TGTGCCAGCTCACCAGACAGAGATCAGCCCCAGCATTTT
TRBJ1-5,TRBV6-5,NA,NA,CASSLTGNQPQHF,TGTGCCAGCAGTTTAACAGGGAATCAGCCCCAGCATTTT
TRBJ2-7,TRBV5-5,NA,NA,CASSLVGVGGHEQYF,TGTGCCAGCAGCTTGGTGGGGGTTGGGGGGCACGAGCAGTACTTC
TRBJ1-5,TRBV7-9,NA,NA,CASSFSLSNQPQHF,TGTGCCAGCAGCTTTTCACTGAGTAATCAGCCCCAGCATTTT
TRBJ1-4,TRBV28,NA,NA,CASSFNLPRHSSYELFF,TGTGCCAGCAGTTTTAATCTACCCCGGCATTCGAGTTATGAACTGTTTTTT
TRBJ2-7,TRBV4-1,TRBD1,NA,CASSLHQDRATYEQYF,TGCGCCAGCAGCCTTCACCAGGACAGGGCAACCTACGAGCAGTACTTC
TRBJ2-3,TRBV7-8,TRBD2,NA,CASNAPSGRKGLGDTQYF,TGTGCCAGCAATGCGCCTAGCGGGAGAAAGGGTTTAGGAGATACGCAGTATTTT
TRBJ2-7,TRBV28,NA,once,CASSLSGTYEQYF,TGTGCCAGCAGTCTAAGCGGAACCTACGAGCAGTACTTC
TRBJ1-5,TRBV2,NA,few,CASSPGPRQPQHF,TGTGCCAGCAGTCCGGGTCCCCGGCAGCCCCAGCATTTT
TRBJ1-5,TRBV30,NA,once,CASQADSNQPQHF,TGTGCCTCACAGGCAGATAGCAATCAGCCCCAGCATTTT
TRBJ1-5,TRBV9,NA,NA,CASSADIRAPQHF,TGTGCCAGCAGCGCGGACATCCGGGCGCCCCAGCATTTT
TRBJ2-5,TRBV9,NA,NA,CASSVGVGEETQYF,TGTGCCAGCAGCGTAGGGGTAGGGGAAGAGACCCAGTACTTC
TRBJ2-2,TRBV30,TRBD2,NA,CAWSLAAGAAWTGELFF,TGTGCCTGGAGTCTGGCAGCGGGAGCCGCCTGGACCGGGGAGCTGTTTTTT
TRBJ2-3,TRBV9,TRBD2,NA,CASGGDPSTDTQYF,TGTGCCAGCGGGGGGGATCCTAGCACAGATACGCAGTATTTT
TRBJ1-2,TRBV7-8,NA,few,CASSLGIRGRDYGYTF,TGTGCCAGCAGCTTAGGTATTCGGGGGCGCGACTATGGCTACACCTTC
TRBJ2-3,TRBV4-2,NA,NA,CASSQDSGSGTDTQYF,TGTGCCAGCAGCCAAGATTCCGGGAGTGGCACAGATACGCAGTATTTT
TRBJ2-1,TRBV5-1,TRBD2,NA,CATRTSGSSYNEQFF,TGCGCCACCAGGACTAGCGGGAGCTCCTACAATGAGCAGTTCTTC
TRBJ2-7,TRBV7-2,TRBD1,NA,CASSSRFRTGEAYEQYF,TGTGCCAGCAGCTCACGCTTCCGGACAGGCGAAGCTTACGAGCAGTACTTC
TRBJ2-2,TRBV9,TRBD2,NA,CASSPPLAGGTGELFF,TGTGCCAGCAGCCCCCCTCTAGCGGGAGGGACCGGGGAGCTGTTTTTT
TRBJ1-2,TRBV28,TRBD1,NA,CASSRRGLDGYTF,TGTGCCAGCAGTCGCAGGGGGCTCGATGGCTACACCTTC
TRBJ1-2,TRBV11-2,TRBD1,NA,CASSRRTGTGGNLLGYTF,TGTGCCAGCAGCCGACGTACCGGGACAGGGGGCAATCTTTTGGGCTACACCTTC
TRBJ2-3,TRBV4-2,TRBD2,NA,CASSQGLAGGSDTQYF,TGTGCCAGCAGCCAAGGACTAGCGGGAGGGTCAGATACGCAGTATTTT
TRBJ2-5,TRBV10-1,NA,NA,CASSSDKETQYF,TGCGCCAGCAGTAGCGATAAAGAGACCCAGTACTTC
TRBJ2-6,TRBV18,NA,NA,CASSPPDSSGANVLTF,TGTGCCAGCTCACCACCGGACAGCTCTGGGGCCAACGTCCTGACTTTC
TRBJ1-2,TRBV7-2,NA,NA,CASSLQGRPNYGYTF,TGTGCCAGCAGCTTACAGGGGCGTCCCAACTATGGCTACACCTTC
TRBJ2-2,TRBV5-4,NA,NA,CASSLVSGGSGELFF,TGTGCCAGCAGCTTGGTTTCTGGTGGGTCCGGGGAGCTGTTTTTT
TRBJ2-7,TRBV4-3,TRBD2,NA,CASSQDPFSGRADEQYF,TGCGCCAGCAGCCAAGATCCTTTTAGCGGGAGGGCGGACGAGCAGTACTTC
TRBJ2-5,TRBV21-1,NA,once,CASMLRASGTQYF,TGTGCCAGCATGTTGAGGGCTAGCGGGACCCAGTACTTC
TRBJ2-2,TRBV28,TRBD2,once,CASSPSSGRATGELFF,TGTGCCAGCAGTCCCTCTAGCGGGAGGGCCACCGGGGAGCTGTTTTTT
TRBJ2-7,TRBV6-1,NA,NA,CASGEATPYEQYF,TGTGCCAGCGGGGAAGCGACCCCCTACGAGCAGTACTTC
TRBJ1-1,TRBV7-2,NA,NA,CASSLSAALLGGTEAFF,TGTGCCAGCAGCTTATCGGCCGCTTTACTAGGAGGCACTGAAGCTTTCTTT
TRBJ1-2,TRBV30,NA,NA,CAWSVRRGYTF,TGTGCCTGGAGTGTTCGAAGGGGCTACACCTTC
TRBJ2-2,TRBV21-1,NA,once,CASSPAGGGTGELFF,TGTGCCAGCAGCCCAGCGGGAGGGGGCACCGGGGAGCTGTTTTTT
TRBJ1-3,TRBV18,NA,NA,CASSPIIDGGTGNTIYF,TGTGCCAGCTCACCTATCATTGACGGAGGTACTGGAAACACCATATATTTT
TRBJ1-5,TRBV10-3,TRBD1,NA,CAIGLGQGNQPQHF,TGTGCCATCGGCCTAGGACAGGGTAATCAGCCCCAGCATTTT
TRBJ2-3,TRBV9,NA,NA,CASSVPGITDTQYF,TGTGCCAGCAGCGTACCGGGTATCACAGATACGCAGTATTTT
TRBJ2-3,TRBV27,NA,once,CASSPPLQGSTDTQYF,TGTGCCAGCAGTCCACCCCTCCAGGGGAGCACAGATACGCAGTATTTT
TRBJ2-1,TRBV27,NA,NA,CASSFFDSSAVYNEQFF,TGTGCCAGCAGTTTCTTTGACAGTTCCGCTGTTTACAATGAGCAGTTCTTC
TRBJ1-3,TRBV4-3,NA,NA,CASSQDALELQGAGNTIYF,TGCGCCAGCAGCCAAGACGCGTTAGAGTTACAGGGTGCTGGAAACACCATATATTTT
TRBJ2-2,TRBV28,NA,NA,CASRRGWVAGELFF,TGTGCCAGTCGACGAGGTTGGGTCGCCGGGGAGCTGTTTTTT
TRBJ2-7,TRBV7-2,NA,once,CASSLAKGFGEQYF,TGTGCCAGCAGCTTAGCCAAAGGGTTCGGCGAGCAGTACTTC
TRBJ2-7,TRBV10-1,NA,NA,CASSGVQGGEQYF,TGCGCCAGCAGTGGGGTACAGGGAGGAGAGCAGTACTTC
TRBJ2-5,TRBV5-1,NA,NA,CASSSNDLSQETQYF,TGCGCCAGCAGCTCGAACGACCTTTCCCAAGAGACCCAGTACTTC